This T cell receptor beta chain was documented in a study of vaccination effects on CD4 cells after COVID-19. The overall study: Post-vaccine draws lagged the second dose by a median of 72 days.

Note on this clone: Its cognate antigen is unknown.

Antigen-specific CD4+ T cells were first expanded with viral peptide pools by the ViraFEST assay and only then sequenced. Isolating CD4+ T cells followed approximately 11 days of culture. Vaccine administered to participants consisted of two doses of either BNT162b2 or mRNA-1273. General observations from the study: Vaccine- and infection-induced clones showed marked clonal contraction late following vaccination.

Germline V gene lookup returns CDR1 KGHSH and CDR2 LQKENI. Deletions cut 6 bases from V and 1 base from J, with 15 bases between. The CDR3 is 15 amino acids. Here immunoSEQ multiplex PCR was the method, and the copy in TCRdb shows in-frame clones only, minus some. The table includes tens of thousands of clones, around three quarters detected once. This TCR was sampled from a human donor who received a COVID-19 vaccine. This chain links TRBV18 with TRBJ1-2; D is unresolved. Here the sequenced sample was CD4+ T cells from PBMCs cultured with HCoV-229E spike peptides, taken after COVID-19 vaccination. The CDR3 nucleotides are TGTGCCAGCTCTCCCGGGTCCCAACTTAACTATGGCTACACCTTC. Its translation is CASSPGSQLNYGYTF.